This section outlines one T cell receptor beta chain sequence together with its context. CDR1 and CDR2 from the germline V gene are KGHDR and SFDVKD. The CDR3 is made up of 14 amino acids. J gave up 3 bases and V 3 bases, and 1 base lay outside the gene matches. This entry is derived from a study of blood T cell repertoires in COVID-19. Study-level background: Samples came from the United States, Italy and Spain, spanning acute and convalescent COVID-19. The cDNA or gDNA used as material had been derived from T cells, B-cell-depleted T cells, or PBMCs.

In the authors' workflow: The authors estimated nucleated cell counts from reference gene primer amplification. Libraries were prepared by immunoSEQ multiplex PCR; TCRdb keeps only in-frame clonotypes and omits some of them. V and J calls and clone size are given by that table; D and trimming were obtained from the DNA. The sample holds over 200,000 clones, about 80% seen once. The V gene is TRBV24-1, the J gene TRBJ2-7; 10 bases fit TRBD1. Sequencing used peripheral blood. This receptor was taken from a man in his forties or fifties with active or convalescent COVID-19. CDR3 coding DNA: TGTGCCACCAGTGATCGGGACAGGGGCTACGAGCAGTACTTC. Its protein is CATSDRDRGYEQYF.